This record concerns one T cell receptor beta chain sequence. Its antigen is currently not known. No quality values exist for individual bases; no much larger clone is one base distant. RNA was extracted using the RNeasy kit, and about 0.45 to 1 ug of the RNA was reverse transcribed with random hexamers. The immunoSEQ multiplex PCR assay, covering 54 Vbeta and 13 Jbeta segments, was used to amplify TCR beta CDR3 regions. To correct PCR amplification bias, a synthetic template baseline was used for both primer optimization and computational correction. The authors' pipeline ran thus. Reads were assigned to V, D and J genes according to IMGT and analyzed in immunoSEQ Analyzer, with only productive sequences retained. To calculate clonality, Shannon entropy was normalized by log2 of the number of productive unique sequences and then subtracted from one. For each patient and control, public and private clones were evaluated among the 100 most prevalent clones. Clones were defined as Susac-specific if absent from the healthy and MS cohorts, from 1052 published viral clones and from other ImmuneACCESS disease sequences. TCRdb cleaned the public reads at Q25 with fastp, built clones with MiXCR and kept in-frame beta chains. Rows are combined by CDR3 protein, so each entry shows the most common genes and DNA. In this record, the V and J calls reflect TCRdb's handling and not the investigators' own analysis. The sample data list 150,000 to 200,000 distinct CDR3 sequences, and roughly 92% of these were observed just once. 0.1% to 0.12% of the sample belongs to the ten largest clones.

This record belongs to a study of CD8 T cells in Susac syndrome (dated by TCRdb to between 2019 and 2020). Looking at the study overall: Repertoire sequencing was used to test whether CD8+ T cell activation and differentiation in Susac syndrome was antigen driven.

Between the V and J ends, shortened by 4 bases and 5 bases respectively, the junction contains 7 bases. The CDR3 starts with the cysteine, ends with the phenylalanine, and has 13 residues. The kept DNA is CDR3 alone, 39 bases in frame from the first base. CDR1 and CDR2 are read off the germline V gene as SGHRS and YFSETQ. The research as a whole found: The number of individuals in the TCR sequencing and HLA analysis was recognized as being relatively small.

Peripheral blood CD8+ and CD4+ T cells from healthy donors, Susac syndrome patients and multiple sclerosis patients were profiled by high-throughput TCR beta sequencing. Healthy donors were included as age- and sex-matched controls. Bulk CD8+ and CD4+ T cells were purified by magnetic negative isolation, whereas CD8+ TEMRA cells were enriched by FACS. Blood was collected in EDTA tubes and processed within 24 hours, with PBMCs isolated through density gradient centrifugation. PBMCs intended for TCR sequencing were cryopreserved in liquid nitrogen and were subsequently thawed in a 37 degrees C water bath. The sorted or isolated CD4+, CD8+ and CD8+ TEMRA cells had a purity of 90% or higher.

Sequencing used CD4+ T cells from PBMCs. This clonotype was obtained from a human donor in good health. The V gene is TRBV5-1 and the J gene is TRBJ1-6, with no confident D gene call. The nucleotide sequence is TGCGCCAGCAGCGTAAAGGATAATTCACCCCTCCACTTT. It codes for CASSVKDNSPLHF.